Listed below are T cell receptor beta chains from one sample, sequenced in a study of persistence of HIV-infected CD4 T cells. Data came from immunoSEQ multiplex PCR; TCRdb stores just in-frame clones and leaves some out. Counted here are fewer than 45,000 clones, 88% occurring once; the ten biggest clones make up roughly 0.44%. The antigens these receptors bind are not known. This specimen consisted of CD4+ T cells sorted from PBMCs after approximately 19-hour stimulation, obtained from a patient who received antiretroviral therapy. These receptors came from an adult woman with HIV who was CMV-seropositive. The CDR3 runs from the conserved cysteine through the conserved F or W. The order of the fields is D gene, clone size, J gene, V gene, CDR3 protein, CDR3 DNA. A D gene is named only where the DNA matches it firmly. Size tells how often a clone was seen (once, few, many) or the class of an expanded clone, and some rows leave it out.

d_gene: TRBD2
abundance: few
j_gene: TRBJ2-5
v_gene: TRBV5-1
CDR3aa: CASSLEGEGTQYF
CDR3nt: TGCGCCAGCAGCTTGGAAGGGGAGGGGACCCAGTACTTC

d_gene: NA
abundance: NA
j_gene: TRBJ2-6
v_gene: TRBV27
CDR3aa: CASSVGFARGLGSGANVLTF
CDR3nt: TGTGCCAGCAGTGTAGGCTTCGCCAGGGGTCTGGGGTCTGGGGCCAACGTCCTGACTTTC

d_gene: NA
abundance: NA
j_gene: TRBJ1-1
v_gene: TRBV5-1
CDR3aa: CASSLGGDGEAFF
CDR3nt: TGCGCCAGCAGCTTGGGGGGAGATGGTGAAGCTTTCTTT

d_gene: NA
abundance: NA
j_gene: TRBJ1-1
v_gene: TRBV24-1
CDR3aa: CATSPGSSITEAFF
CDR3nt: TGTGCCACCAGTCCCGGGAGTTCAATCACTGAAGCTTTCTTT

d_gene: TRBD1
abundance: NA
j_gene: TRBJ2-1
v_gene: TRBV7-3
CDR3aa: CASSSGTGGNEQFF
CDR3nt: TGTGCCAGCAGTTCCGGGACAGGGGGCAATGAGCAGTTCTTC

d_gene: NA
abundance: NA
j_gene: TRBJ2-3
v_gene: TRBV19
CDR3aa: CASSMEGAHGDTQYF
CDR3nt: TGTGCCAGTAGTATGGAAGGGGCACATGGGGATACGCAGTATTTT

d_gene: NA
abundance: NA
j_gene: TRBJ1-6
v_gene: TRBV4-1
CDR3aa: CASSPVSPQGSYNSPLHF
CDR3nt: TGCGCCAGCAGCCCTGTATCGCCACAGGGCTCCTATAATTCACCCCTCCACTTT

d_gene: NA
abundance: NA
j_gene: TRBJ2-7
v_gene: TRBV2
CDR3aa: CASTAGPYEQYF
CDR3nt: TGTGCCAGCACGGCGGGCCCCTACGAGCAGTACTTC

d_gene: NA
abundance: NA
j_gene: TRBJ1-1
v_gene: TRBV6-5
CDR3aa: CASRLAGKATEAFF
CDR3nt: TGTGCCAGCAGACTTGCGGGCAAGGCAACTGAAGCTTTCTTT

d_gene: NA
abundance: NA
j_gene: TRBJ1-1
v_gene: TRBV19
CDR3aa: CASSPTQTMNTEAFF
CDR3nt: TGTGCCAGTAGTCCAACCCAGACAATGAACACTGAAGCTTTCTTT

d_gene: NA
abundance: NA
j_gene: TRBJ2-7
v_gene: TRBV9
CDR3aa: CASSVGADAAYEQYF
CDR3nt: TGTGCCAGCAGCGTAGGTGCGGACGCCGCCTACGAGCAGTACTTC

d_gene: TRBD2
abundance: NA
j_gene: TRBJ2-3
v_gene: TRBV5-1
CDR3aa: CASSLGLAEDTQYF
CDR3nt: TGCGCCAGCAGCTTGGGACTAGCGGAGGATACGCAGTATTTT

d_gene: NA
abundance: NA
j_gene: TRBJ1-1
v_gene: TRBV5-1
CDR3aa: CASSFSNTEAFF
CDR3nt: TGCGCCAGCAGCTTTTCTAACACTGAAGCTTTCTTT

d_gene: NA
abundance: NA
j_gene: TRBJ1-4
v_gene: TRBV12-3/TRBV12-4
CDR3aa: CASSRQFDEKLFF
CDR3nt: TGTGCCAGCAGTCGACAATTCGATGAAAAACTGTTTTTT

d_gene: NA
abundance: NA
j_gene: TRBJ2-6
v_gene: TRBV28
CDR3aa: CASSLASGANVLTF
CDR3nt: TGTGCCAGCAGTTTGGCGTCTGGGGCCAACGTCCTGACTTTC

d_gene: NA
abundance: once
j_gene: TRBJ1-6
v_gene: TRBV6-5
CDR3aa: CASSENSPLHF
CDR3nt: TGTGCCAGCAGCGAGAATTCACCCCTCCACTTT

d_gene: NA
abundance: NA
j_gene: TRBJ1-6
v_gene: TRBV5-1
CDR3aa: CASSLSGNDSPLHF
CDR3nt: TGCGCCAGCAGCCTAAGTGGTAATGATTCACCCCTCCACTTT

d_gene: NA
abundance: once
j_gene: TRBJ1-1
v_gene: TRBV5-4
CDR3aa: CASSFTRITANTEAFF
CDR3nt: TGTGCCAGCAGCTTCACAAGGATTACAGCTAACACTGAAGCTTTCTTT

d_gene: NA
abundance: NA
j_gene: TRBJ1-5
v_gene: TRBV2
CDR3aa: CASSGRVVSNQPQHF
CDR3nt: TGTGCCAGCAGCGGACGGGTGGTAAGCAATCAGCCCCAGCATTTT

d_gene: NA
abundance: NA
j_gene: TRBJ1-2
v_gene: TRBV5-5
CDR3aa: CASSFNQGWNYGYTF
CDR3nt: TGTGCCAGCAGCTTCAATCAGGGTTGGAACTATGGCTACACCTTC

d_gene: NA
abundance: NA
j_gene: TRBJ1-4
v_gene: TRBV6-5
CDR3aa: CASSTLGTANEKLFF
CDR3nt: TGTGCCAGCAGTACCCTCGGGACTGCTAATGAAAAACTGTTTTTT

d_gene: NA
abundance: NA
j_gene: TRBJ1-2
v_gene: TRBV30
CDR3aa: CAWRPVGGHYGYTF
CDR3nt: TGTGCCTGGAGACCCGTGGGGGGGCATTATGGCTACACCTTC

d_gene: NA
abundance: once
j_gene: TRBJ1-2
v_gene: TRBV10-3
CDR3aa: CAISRVTDYGYTF
CDR3nt: TGTGCCATCAGCAGGGTGACTGACTATGGCTACACCTTC

d_gene: TRBD1
abundance: NA
j_gene: TRBJ1-2
v_gene: TRBV6-5
CDR3aa: CASRKQGVNYGYTF
CDR3nt: TGTGCCAGCAGGAAACAGGGGGTGAACTATGGCTACACCTTC

d_gene: NA
abundance: once
j_gene: TRBJ1-1
v_gene: TRBV3-1/TRBV3-2
CDR3aa: CASSQAGKKTEAFF
CDR3nt: TGTGCCAGCAGCCAGGCAGGGAAGAAGACTGAAGCTTTCTTT

d_gene: NA
abundance: NA
j_gene: TRBJ2-5
v_gene: TRBV6-1
CDR3aa: CASSETSFPFTETQYF
CDR3nt: TGTGCCAGCAGTGAAACTAGTTTCCCCTTTACAGAGACCCAGTACTTC

d_gene: NA
abundance: NA
j_gene: TRBJ2-1
v_gene: TRBV6-4
CDR3aa: CASWGGAGEQFF
CDR3nt: TGTGCCAGCTGGGGGGGGGCTGGTGAGCAGTTCTTC

d_gene: NA
abundance: NA
j_gene: TRBJ1-1
v_gene: TRBV29-1
CDR3aa: CSVEEGGGTEAFF
CDR3nt: TGCAGCGTTGAAGAAGGGGGAGGTACTGAAGCTTTCTTT

d_gene: NA
abundance: NA
j_gene: TRBJ1-6
v_gene: TRBV27
CDR3aa: CASTKGTGYNSPLHF
CDR3nt: TGTGCCAGCACCAAGGGTACGGGTTATAATTCACCCCTCCACTTT

d_gene: TRBD1
abundance: NA
j_gene: TRBJ2-2
v_gene: TRBV23-1
CDR3aa: CASSLGQALFTGELFF
CDR3nt: TGCGCCAGCAGTCTCGGACAGGCTCTTTTCACCGGGGAGCTGTTTTTT

d_gene: TRBD1
abundance: NA
j_gene: TRBJ1-2
v_gene: TRBV19
CDR3aa: CASSDRRTGGFNGYTF
CDR3nt: TGTGCCAGTAGTGATCGCCGGACAGGGGGGTTTAATGGCTACACCTTC

d_gene: NA
abundance: NA
j_gene: TRBJ1-1
v_gene: TRBV3-1/TRBV3-2
CDR3aa: CASSQTGLEAFF
CDR3nt: TGTGCCAGCAGCCAAACGGGCCTTGAGGCTTTCTTT

d_gene: TRBD2
abundance: few
j_gene: TRBJ2-1
v_gene: TRBV29-1
CDR3aa: CSVDVAGVYNEQFF
CDR3nt: TGCAGCGTTGATGTAGCGGGGGTTTACAATGAGCAGTTCTTC

d_gene: NA
abundance: NA
j_gene: TRBJ2-7
v_gene: TRBV27
CDR3aa: CASSLYRDGEQYF
CDR3nt: TGTGCCAGCAGTCTCTACAGGGATGGCGAGCAGTACTTC

d_gene: NA
abundance: NA
j_gene: TRBJ1-1
v_gene: TRBV9
CDR3aa: CASSVVPTYTEAFF
CDR3nt: TGTGCCAGCAGCGTAGTCCCCACTTACACTGAAGCTTTCTTT

d_gene: NA
abundance: NA
j_gene: TRBJ1-2
v_gene: TRBV20-1
CDR3aa: CSASQMEGYTF
CDR3nt: TGCAGTGCTAGCCAGATGGAAGGCTACACCTTC

d_gene: TRBD1
abundance: NA
j_gene: TRBJ1-5
v_gene: TRBV5-1
CDR3aa: CASSLGGQGYQPQHF
CDR3nt: TGCGCCAGCAGCTTGGGGGGACAGGGTTATCAGCCCCAGCATTTT

d_gene: TRBD2
abundance: NA
j_gene: TRBJ2-3
v_gene: TRBV15
CDR3aa: CATSPWRLAENTQYF
CDR3nt: TGTGCCACCAGCCCTTGGAGGCTAGCGGAAAATACGCAGTATTTT

d_gene: NA
abundance: NA
j_gene: TRBJ2-7
v_gene: TRBV19
CDR3aa: CASSIVGGPSYEQYF
CDR3nt: TGTGCCAGTAGTATTGTGGGGGGGCCTTCCTACGAGCAGTACTTC

d_gene: TRBD1
abundance: NA
j_gene: TRBJ1-2
v_gene: TRBV5-1
CDR3aa: CASSLGTGPGYTF
CDR3nt: TGCGCCAGCAGCTTGGGGACAGGGCCTGGCTACACCTTC

d_gene: NA
abundance: NA
j_gene: TRBJ1-1
v_gene: TRBV10-3
CDR3aa: CAISDVGGEAFF
CDR3nt: TGTGCCATCAGTGATGTAGGGGGGGAAGCTTTCTTT

d_gene: NA
abundance: NA
j_gene: TRBJ2-6
v_gene: TRBV7-2
CDR3aa: CASNLQGLISSGANVLTF
CDR3nt: TGTGCCAGCAACTTACAGGGATTAATAAGCTCTGGGGCCAACGTCCTGACTTTC

d_gene: TRBD2
abundance: NA
j_gene: TRBJ2-3
v_gene: TRBV3-1/TRBV3-2
CDR3aa: CASSQAGRGGTDTQYF
CDR3nt: TGTGCCAGCAGCCAAGCGGGTCGGGGGGGCACAGATACGCAGTATTTT

d_gene: NA
abundance: few
j_gene: TRBJ1-6
v_gene: TRBV20-1
CDR3aa: CSASASGNSPLHF
CDR3nt: TGCAGTGCTAGTGCCTCGGGTAATTCACCCCTCCACTTT

d_gene: TRBD1
abundance: NA
j_gene: TRBJ1-1
v_gene: TRBV12-5
CDR3aa: CASGPGQGSYTEAFF
CDR3nt: TGTGCTAGTGGCCCCGGACAGGGGTCTTACACTGAAGCTTTCTTT

d_gene: NA
abundance: NA
j_gene: TRBJ2-1
v_gene: TRBV29-1
CDR3aa: CSVERGSLNEQFF
CDR3nt: TGCAGCGTTGAAAGGGGCTCGTTGAATGAGCAGTTCTTC

d_gene: NA
abundance: NA
j_gene: TRBJ1-4
v_gene: TRBV5-1
CDR3aa: CASSLEGDPATNEKLFF
CDR3nt: TGCGCCAGCAGCTTGGAGGGGGACCCTGCAACTAATGAAAAACTGTTTTTT